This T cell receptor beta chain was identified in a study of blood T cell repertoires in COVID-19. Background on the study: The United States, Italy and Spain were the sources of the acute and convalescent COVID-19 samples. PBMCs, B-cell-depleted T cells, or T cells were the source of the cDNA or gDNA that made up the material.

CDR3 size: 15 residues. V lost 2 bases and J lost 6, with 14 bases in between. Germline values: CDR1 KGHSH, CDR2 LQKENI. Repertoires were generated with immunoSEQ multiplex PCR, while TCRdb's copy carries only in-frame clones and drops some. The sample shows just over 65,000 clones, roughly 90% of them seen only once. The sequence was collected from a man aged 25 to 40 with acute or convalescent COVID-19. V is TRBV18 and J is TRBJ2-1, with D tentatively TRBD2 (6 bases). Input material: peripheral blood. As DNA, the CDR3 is TGTGCCAGCTCACCAGGGGGGAGTCCGCGCAATGAGCAGTTCTTC. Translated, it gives CASSPGGSPRNEQFF. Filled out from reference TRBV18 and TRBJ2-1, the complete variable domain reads NAGVMQNPRHLVRRRGQEARLRCSPMKGHSHVYWYRQLPEEGLKFMVYLQKENIIDESGMPKERFSAEFPKEGPSILRIQQVVRGDSAAYFCASSPGGSPRNEQFFGPGTRLTVL.